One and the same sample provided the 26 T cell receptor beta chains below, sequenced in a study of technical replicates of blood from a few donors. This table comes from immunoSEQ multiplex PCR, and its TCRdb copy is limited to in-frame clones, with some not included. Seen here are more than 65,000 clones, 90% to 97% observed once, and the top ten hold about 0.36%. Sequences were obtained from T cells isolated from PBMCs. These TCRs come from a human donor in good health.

CDR3 bases: TGTGCCAGCAGCCGTACTTACGAGCAGTACTTC. This codes for CASSRTYEQYF. This sequence joins TRBV7-9 and TRBJ2-7; no reliable D call. V was clipped by 5 bases and J by 4 bases, with 6 bases between them. There are 11 residues in the CDR3. CDR1 and CDR2 (germline): SEHNR, FQNEAQ (reference sequence).

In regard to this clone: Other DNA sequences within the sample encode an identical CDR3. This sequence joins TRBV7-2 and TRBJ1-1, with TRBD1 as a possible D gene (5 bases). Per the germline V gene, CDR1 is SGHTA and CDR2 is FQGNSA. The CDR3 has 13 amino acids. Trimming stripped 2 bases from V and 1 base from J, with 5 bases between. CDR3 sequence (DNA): TGTGCCAGCAGCTTAAGGGGGAACACTGAAGCTTTCTTT. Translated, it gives CASSLRGNTEAFF.

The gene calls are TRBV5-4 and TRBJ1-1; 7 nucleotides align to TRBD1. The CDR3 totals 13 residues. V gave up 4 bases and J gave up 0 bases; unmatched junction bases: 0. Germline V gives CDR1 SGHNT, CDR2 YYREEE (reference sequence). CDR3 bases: TGTGCCAGCAGCGACAGGGTGAACACTGAAGCTTTCTTT. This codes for CASSDRVNTEAFF.

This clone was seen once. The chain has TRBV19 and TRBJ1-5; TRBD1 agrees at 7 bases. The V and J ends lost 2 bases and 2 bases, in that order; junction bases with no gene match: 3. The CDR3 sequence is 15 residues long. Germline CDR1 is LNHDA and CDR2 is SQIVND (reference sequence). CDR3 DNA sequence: TGTGCCAGTAGTATACAGGGGGTTGGCAATCAGCCCCAGCATTTT. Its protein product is CASSIQGVGNQPQHF.

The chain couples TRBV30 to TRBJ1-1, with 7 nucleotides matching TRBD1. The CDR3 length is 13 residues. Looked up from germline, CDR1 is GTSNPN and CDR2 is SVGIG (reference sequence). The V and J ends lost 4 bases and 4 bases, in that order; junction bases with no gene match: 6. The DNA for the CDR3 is TGTGCCTGGATGGGGGCAGGGGGCACTGAAGCTTTCTTT. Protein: CAWMGAGGTEAFF.

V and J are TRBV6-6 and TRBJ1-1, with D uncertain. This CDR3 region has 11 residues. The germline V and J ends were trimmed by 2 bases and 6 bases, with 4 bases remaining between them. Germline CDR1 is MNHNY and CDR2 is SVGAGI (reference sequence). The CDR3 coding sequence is TGTGCCAGCAGTTACCAGGCTGAAGCTTTCTTT. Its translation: CASSYQAEAFF.

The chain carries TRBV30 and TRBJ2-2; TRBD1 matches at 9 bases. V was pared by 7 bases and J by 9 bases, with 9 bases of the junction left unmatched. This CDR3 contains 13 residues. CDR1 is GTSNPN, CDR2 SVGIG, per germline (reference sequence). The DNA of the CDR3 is TGTGCCTTCCGGGACAGGGAGATCCGGGAGCTGTTTTTT. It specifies CAFRDREIRELFF.

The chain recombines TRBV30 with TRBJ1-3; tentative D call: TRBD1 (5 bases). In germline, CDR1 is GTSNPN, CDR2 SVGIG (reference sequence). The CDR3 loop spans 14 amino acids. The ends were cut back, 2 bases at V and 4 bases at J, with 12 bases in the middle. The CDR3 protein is CAWSYGGGGNTIYF. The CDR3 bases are TGTGCCTGGAGTTACGGGGGTGGCGGAAACACCATATATTTT.

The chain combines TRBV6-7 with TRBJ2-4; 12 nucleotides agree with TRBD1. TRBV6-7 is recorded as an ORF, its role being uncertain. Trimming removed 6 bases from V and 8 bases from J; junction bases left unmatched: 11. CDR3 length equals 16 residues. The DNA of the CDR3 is TGTGCCAGCAGGTATGGGACAGGGGGCTTTATTGACATTCAGTACTTC. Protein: CASRYGTGGFIDIQYF.

This CDR3 reads CASGRFRETYEQYF. CDR3 DNA sequence: TGTGCCAGCGGGAGGTTCAGGGAAACTTACGAGCAGTACTTC. The V gene is TRBV6-5, the J gene TRBJ2-7; a possible D gene is TRBD2 (6 bases). The V and J ends lost 8 bases and 4 bases respectively, with 18 bases between them. This CDR3 comprises 14 residues. In germline, CDR1 is MNHEY, CDR2 SVGAGI.

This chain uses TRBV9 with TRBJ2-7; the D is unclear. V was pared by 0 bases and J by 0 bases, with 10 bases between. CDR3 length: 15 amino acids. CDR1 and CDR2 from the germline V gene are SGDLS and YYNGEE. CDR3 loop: CASSVGVGFSYEQYF. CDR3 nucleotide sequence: TGTGCCAGCAGCGTAGGTGTCGGGTTCTCCTACGAGCAGTACTTC.

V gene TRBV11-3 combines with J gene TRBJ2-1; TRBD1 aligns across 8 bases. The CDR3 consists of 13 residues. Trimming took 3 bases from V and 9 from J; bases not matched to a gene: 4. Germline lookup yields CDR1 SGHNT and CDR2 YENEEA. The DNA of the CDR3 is TGTGCCAGCAGCTTCTCAGGGGGCGCTGAGCAGTTCTTC. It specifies CASSFSGGAEQFF.

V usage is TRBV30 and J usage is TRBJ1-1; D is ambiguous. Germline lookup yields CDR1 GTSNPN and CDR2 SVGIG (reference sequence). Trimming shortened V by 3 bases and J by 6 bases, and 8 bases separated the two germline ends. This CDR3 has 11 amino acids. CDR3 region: CAWSIGAEAFF. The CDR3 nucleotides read TGTGCCTGGAGCATCGGTGCTGAAGCTTTCTTT. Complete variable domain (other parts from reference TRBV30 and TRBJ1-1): SQTIHQWPATLVQPVGSPLSLECTVEGTSNPNLYWYRQAAGRGLQLLFYSVGIGQISSEVPQNLSASRPQDRQFILSSKKLLLSDSGFYLCAWSIGAEAFFGQGTRLTVV.

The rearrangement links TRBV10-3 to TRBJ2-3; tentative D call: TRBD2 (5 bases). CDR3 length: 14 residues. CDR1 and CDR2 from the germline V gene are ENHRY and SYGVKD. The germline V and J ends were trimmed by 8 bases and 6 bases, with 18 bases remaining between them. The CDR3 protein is CAILPEAHLDTQYF. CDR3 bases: TGTGCCATCCTCCCGGAGGCTCACCTGGATACGCAGTATTTT.

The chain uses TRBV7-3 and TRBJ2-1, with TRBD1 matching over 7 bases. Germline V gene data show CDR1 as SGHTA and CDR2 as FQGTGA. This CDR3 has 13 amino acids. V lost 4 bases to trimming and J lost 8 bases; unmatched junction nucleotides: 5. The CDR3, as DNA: TGTGCCAGCAGCTCCACAACAGGGGATGAGCAGTTCTTC. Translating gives CASSSTTGDEQFF.

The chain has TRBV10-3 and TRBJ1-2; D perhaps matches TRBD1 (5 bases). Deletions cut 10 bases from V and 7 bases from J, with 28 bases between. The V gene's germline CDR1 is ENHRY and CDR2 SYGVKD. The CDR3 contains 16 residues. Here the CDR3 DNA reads TGTGCCACCTGTCCGGAAACAGGACCCCTCGCATCTGGCTACACCTTC. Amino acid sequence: CATCPETGPLASGYTF.

CDR3 nucleotide sequence: TGCGCCAGCAGCCAGGTAATGGCGACTAGCAGTAGCCCAGATACGCAGTATTTT. As protein: CASSQVMATSSSPDTQYF. The V gene is TRBV4-3, the J gene TRBJ2-3; 7 bases align to TRBD2. Germline lookup yields CDR1 LGHNA and CDR2 YSLEER. V lost 3 bases, J lost 4 bases, and 16 bases stayed unmatched. This CDR3 spans 18 amino acids.

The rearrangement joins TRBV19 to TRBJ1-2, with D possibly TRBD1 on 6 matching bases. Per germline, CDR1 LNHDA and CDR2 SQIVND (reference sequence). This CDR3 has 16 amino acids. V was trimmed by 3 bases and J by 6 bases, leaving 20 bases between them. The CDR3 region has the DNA TGTGCCAGTAGTATCCATCTTAGGGGGTCCAGCGATGGCTACACCTTC. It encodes CASSIHLRGSSDGYTF.

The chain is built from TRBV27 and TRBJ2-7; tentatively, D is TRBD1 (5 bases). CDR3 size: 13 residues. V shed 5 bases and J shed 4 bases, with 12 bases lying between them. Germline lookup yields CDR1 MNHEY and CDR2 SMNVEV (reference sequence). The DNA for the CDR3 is TGTGCCAGCAGTCCCCCAGGGCATTACGAGCAGTACTTC. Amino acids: CASSPPGHYEQYF.

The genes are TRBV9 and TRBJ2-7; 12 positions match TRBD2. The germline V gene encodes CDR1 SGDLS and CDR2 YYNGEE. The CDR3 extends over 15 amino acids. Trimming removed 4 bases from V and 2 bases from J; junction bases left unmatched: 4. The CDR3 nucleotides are TGTGCCAGCAGCTCCGGACTAGCGGGGACCTACGAGCAGTACTTC. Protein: CASSSGLAGTYEQYF.

The CDR3 here is CASSEQGAQTGELFF. The CDR3 coding sequence is TGTGCCAGCAGTGAACAGGGGGCGCAAACCGGGGAGCTGTTTTTT. This chain links TRBV2 with TRBJ2-2; 8 nucleotides match TRBD1. Germline V CDR1 and CDR2: SNHLY, FYNNEI. V gave up 2 bases and J gave up 5 bases; unmatched junction bases: 4. The CDR3 contains 15 residues.

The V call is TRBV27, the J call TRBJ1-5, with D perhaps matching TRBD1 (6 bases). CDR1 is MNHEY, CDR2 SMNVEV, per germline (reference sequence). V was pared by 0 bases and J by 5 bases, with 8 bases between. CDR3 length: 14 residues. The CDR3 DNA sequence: TGTGCCAGCAGTTTATCGACAGGCTATCAGCCCCAGCATTTT. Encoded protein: CASSLSTGYQPQHF.

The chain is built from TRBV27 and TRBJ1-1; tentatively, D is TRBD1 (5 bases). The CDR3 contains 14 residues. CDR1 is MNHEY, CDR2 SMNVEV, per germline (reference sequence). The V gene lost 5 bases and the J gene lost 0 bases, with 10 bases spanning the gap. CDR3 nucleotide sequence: TGTGCCAGCAGTCGTACAGGCCTGAACACTGAAGCTTTCTTT. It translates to CASSRTGLNTEAFF.

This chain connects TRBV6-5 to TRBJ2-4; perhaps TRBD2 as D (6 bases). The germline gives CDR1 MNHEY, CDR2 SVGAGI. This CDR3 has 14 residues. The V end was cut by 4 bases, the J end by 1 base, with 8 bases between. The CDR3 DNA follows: TGTGCCAGCAGTTCCCGGGAGGCCAAAAACATTCAGTACTTC. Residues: CASSSREAKNIQYF.

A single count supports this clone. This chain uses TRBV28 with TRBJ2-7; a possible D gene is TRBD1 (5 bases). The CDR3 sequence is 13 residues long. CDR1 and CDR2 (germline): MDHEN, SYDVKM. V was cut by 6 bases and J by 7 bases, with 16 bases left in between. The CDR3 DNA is TGTGCCAGCAGCCATAGGACAATTTCGGAGCAGTACTTC. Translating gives CASSHRTISEQYF.

As DNA, the CDR3 is TGTGCCAGCAGCTTAGACCCTTACAGGGAATCCCCCTACGAGCAGTACTTC. This codes for CASSLDPYRESPYEQYF. This sequence joins TRBV7-2 and TRBJ2-7; D possibly corresponds to TRBD1 (6 bases). The V gene lost 1 base and the J gene lost 2 bases, with 18 bases spanning the gap. The germline V gene encodes CDR1 SGHTA and CDR2 FQGNSA. This CDR3 has 17 residues.